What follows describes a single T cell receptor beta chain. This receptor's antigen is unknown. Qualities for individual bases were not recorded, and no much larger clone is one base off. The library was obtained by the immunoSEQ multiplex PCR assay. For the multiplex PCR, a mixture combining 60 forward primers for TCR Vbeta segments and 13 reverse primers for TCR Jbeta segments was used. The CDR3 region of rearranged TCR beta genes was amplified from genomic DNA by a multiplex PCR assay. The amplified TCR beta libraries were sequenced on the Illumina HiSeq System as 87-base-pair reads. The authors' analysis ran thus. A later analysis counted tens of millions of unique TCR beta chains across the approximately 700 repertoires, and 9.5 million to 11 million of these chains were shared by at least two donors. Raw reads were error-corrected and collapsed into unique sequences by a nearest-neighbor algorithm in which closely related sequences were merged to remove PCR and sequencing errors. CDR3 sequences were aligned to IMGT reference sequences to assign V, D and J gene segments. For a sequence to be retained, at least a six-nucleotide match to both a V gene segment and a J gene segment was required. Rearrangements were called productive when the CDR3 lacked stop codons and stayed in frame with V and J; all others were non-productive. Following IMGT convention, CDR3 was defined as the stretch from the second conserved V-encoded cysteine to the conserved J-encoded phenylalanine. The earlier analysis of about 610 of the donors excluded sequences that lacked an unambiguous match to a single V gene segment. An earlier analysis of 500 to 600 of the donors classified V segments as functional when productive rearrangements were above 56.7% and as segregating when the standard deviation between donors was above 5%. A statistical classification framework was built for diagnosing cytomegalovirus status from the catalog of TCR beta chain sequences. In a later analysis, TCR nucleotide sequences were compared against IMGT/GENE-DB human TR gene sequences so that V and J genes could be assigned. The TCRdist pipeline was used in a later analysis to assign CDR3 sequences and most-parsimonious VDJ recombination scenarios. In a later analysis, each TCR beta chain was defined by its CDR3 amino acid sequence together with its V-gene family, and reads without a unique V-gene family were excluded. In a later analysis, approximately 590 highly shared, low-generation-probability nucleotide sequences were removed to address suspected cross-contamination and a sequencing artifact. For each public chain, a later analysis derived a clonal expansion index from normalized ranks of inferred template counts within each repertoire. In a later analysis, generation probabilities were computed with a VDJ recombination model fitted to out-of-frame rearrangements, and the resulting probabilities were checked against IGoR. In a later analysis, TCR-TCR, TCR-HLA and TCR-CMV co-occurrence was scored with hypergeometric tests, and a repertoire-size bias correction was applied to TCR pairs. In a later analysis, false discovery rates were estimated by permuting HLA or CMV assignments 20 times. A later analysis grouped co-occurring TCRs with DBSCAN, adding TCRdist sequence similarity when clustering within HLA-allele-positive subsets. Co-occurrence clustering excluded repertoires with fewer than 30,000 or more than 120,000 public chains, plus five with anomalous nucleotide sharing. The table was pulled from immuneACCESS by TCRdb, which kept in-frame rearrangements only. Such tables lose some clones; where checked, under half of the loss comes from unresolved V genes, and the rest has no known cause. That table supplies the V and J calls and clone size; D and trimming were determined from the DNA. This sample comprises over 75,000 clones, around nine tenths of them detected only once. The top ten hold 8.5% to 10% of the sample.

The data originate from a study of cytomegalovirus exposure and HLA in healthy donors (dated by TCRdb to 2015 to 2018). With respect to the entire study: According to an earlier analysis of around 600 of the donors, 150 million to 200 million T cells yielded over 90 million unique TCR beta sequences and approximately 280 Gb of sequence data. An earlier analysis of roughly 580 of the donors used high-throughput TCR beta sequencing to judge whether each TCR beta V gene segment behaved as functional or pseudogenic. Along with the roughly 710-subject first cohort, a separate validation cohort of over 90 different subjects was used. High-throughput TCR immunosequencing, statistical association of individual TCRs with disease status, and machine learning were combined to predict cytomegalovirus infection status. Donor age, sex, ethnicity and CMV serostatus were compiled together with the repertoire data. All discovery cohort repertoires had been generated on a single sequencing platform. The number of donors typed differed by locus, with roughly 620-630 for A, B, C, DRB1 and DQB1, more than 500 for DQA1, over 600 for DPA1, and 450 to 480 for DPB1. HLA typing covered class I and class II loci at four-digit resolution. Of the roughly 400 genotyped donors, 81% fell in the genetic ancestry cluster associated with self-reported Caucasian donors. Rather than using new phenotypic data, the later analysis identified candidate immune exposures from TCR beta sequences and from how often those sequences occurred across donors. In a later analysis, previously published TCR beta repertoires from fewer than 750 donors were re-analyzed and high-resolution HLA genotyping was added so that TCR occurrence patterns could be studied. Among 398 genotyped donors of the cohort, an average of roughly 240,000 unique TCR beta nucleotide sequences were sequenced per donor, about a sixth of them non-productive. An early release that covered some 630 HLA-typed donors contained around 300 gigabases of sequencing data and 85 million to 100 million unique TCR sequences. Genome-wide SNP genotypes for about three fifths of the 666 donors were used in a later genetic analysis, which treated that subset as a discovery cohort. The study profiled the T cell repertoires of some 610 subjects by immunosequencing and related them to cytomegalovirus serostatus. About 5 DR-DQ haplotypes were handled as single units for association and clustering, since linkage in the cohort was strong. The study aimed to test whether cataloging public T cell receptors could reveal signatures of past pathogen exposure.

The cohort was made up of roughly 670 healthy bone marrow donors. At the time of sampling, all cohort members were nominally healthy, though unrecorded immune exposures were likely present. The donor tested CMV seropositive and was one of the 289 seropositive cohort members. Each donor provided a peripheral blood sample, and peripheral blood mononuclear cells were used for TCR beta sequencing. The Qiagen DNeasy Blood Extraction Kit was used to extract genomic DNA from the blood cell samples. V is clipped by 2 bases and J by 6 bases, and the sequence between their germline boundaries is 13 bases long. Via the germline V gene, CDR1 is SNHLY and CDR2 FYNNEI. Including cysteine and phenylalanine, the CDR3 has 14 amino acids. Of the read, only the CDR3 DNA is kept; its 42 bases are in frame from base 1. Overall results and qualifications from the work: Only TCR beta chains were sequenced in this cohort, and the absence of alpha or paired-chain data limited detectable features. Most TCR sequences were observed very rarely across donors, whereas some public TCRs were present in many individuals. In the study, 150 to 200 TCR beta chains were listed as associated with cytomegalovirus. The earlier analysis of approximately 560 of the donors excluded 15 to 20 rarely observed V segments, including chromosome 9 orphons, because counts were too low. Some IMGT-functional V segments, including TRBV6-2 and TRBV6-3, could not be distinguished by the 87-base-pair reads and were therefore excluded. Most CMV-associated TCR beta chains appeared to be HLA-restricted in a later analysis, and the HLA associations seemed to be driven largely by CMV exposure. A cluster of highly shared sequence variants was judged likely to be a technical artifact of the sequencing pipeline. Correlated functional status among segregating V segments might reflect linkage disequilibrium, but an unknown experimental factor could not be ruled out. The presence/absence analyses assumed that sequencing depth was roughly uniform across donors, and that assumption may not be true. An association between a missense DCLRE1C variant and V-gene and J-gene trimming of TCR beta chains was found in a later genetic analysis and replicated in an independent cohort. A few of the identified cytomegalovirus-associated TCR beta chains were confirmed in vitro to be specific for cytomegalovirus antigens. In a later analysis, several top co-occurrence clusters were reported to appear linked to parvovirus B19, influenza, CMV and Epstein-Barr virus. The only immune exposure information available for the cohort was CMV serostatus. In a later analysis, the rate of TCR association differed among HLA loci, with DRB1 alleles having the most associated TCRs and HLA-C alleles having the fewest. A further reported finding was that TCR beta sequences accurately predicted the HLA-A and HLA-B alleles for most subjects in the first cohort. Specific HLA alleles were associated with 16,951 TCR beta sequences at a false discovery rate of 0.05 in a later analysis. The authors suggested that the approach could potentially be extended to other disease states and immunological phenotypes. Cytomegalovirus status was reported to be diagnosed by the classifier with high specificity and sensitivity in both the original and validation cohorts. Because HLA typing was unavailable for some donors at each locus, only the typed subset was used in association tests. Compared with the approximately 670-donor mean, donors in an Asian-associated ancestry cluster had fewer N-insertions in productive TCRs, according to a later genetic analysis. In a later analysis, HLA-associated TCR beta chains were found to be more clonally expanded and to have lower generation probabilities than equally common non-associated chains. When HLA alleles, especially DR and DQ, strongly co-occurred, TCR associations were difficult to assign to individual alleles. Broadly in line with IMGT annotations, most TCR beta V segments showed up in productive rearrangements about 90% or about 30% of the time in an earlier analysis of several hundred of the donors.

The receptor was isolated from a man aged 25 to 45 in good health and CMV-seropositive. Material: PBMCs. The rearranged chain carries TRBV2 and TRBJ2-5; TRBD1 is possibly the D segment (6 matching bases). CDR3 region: CASSERGGSKTQYF. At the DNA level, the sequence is TGTGCCAGCAGTGAACGTGGGGGCTCGAAGACCCAGTACTTC.